The T cell receptor (beta chain) under discussion was sequenced for a study of cytomegalovirus exposure and HLA in healthy donors. Study context: Unique TCRs numbering roughly 80 million, obtained from HLA-typed donors, made up an early data release. Study results and limitations: Versus the approximately 700-donor mean, an Asian-associated ancestry cluster reportedly showed fewer N-insertions in a later analysis. Analysis performed later showed TCR beta chains linked to HLA being more clonally expanded than equally common others.

Researchers ran the PCR with 60 Vbeta and 13 Jbeta primers. Data came from immunoSEQ multiplex PCR; TCRdb stores just in-frame clones and leaves some out. The sample yields around 130,000 clones, around 77% seen once. This clone occurred a few times. Its antigen is unidentified. The CDR3 is 14 residues long. From germline, CDR1 is SGHRS and CDR2 YFSETQ. V lost 3 bases to trimming and J lost 2 bases, with 10 bases between them. The specimen was PBMCs. The chain couples TRBV5-1 to TRBJ2-3; D is perhaps TRBD2 (5 bases). The receptor's source is a man in his thirties or forties in good health and CMV-seronegative. The CDR3 protein is CASSWSGPTDTQYF. Here the CDR3 DNA reads TGCGCCAGCAGCTGGAGCGGACCCACAGATACGCAGTATTTT.